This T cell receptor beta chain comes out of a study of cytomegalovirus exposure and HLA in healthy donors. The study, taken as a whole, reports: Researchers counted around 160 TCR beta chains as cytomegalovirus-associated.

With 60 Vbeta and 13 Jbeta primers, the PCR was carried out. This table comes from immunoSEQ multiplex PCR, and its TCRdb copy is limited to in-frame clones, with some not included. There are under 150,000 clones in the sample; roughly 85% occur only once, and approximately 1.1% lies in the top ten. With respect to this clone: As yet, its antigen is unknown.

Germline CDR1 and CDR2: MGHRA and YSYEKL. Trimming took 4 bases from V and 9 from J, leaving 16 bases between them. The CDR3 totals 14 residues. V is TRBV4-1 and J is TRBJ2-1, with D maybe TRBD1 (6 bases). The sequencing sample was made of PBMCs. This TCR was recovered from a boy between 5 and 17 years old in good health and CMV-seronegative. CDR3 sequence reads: CASSRQPGEGEQFF. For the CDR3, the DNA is TGCGCCAGCAGCCGCCAGCCAGGGGAAGGTGAGCAGTTCTTC.